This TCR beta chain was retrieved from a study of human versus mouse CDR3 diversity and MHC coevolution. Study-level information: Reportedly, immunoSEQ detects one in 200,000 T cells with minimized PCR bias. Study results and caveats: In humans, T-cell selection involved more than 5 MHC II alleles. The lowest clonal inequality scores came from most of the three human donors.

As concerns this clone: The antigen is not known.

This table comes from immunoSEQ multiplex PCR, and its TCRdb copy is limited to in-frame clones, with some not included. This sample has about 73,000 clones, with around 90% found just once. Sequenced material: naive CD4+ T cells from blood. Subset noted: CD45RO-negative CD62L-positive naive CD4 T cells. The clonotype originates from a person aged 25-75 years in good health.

Written as DNA, the CDR3 is TGCAGCGTTGCATTCAATCATGGCTACACCTTC. It yields the protein CSVAFNHGYTF. This rearrangement joins TRBV29-1 to TRBJ1-2; D gene uncertain. The germline CDR1 and CDR2 sequences are SQVTM and ANQGSEA. Between the trimmed V and J ends, which lost 4 bases and 6 bases, there was a span of 9 bases. The CDR3 totals 11 residues.